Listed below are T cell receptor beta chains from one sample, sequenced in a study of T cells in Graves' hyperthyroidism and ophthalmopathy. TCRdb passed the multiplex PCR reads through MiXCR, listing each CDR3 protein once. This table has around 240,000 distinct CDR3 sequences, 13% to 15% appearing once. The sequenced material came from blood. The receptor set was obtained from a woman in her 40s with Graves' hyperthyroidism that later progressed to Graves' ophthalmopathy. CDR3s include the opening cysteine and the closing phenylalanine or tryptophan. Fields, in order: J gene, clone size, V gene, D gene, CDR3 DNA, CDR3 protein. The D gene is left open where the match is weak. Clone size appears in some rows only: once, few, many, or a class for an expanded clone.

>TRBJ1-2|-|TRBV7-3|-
TGTGCCAGCAGCTTAAGGCCAGGGAAGGGCTATGGCTACACCTTC
CASSLRPGKGYGYTF
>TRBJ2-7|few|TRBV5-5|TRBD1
TGTGCCAGCAGCTCGACAGGGGGCACCGCCTACGAGCAGTACTTC
CASSSTGGTAYEQYF
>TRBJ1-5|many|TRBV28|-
TGTGCCAGCACTAGTGGATTCCCGGCCCCAGGGGATCAGCCCCAGCATTTT
CASTSGFPAPGDQPQHF
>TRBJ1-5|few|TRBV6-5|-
TGTGCCAGCAGTTACGAATTAGGGGCGAGGGGGAATCAGCCCCAGCATTTT
CASSYELGARGNQPQHF
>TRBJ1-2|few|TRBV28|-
TGTGCCAGCAGTTTATCAGGTGCGGTCCCTCCCCGGTACTCCACCTTC
CASSLSGAVPPRYSTF
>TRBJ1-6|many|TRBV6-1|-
TGTGCCAGCAGAGGTTTAGGGAGCTCCTATAATTCACCCCTCCACTTT
CASRGLGSSYNSPLHF
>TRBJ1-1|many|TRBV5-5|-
TGTGCCAGCAGCTTAATCCGGAACACTGAAGCTTTCTTT
CASSLIRNTEAFF
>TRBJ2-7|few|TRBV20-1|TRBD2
TGCAGTGGCTCTCGCGGGAGGGTCTACGAGCAGTACTTC
CSGSRGRVYEQYF
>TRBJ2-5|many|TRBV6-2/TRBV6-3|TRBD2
TGTGCCAGCAGTCGACTAGCGGGAAACCAAGAGACCCAGTACTTC
CASSRLAGNQETQYF
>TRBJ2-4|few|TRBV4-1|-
TGCGCCAGCAGCCAAGGTTCCCAGATAGCCAAAAACATTCAGTACTTC
CASSQGSQIAKNIQYF
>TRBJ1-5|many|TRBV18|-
TGTGCCAGCTCACCGATCCGACACTTTAGCAATCAGCCCCAGCATTTT
CASSPIRHFSNQPQHF
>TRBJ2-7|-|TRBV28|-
TGTGCCAGCAGTCAGGGAGAGACCTACGAGCAGTACTTC
CASSQGETYEQYF
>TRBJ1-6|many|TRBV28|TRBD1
TGTGCCAGCAGTTTGGACAGGGAGTCCTCACCCCTCCACTTT
CASSLDRESSPLHF
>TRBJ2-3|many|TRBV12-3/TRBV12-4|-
TGTGCCAGCAGTCTGGACTTTGCTAGCACAGATACGCAGTATTTT
CASSLDFASTDTQYF
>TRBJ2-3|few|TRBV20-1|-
TGCAGTGCTAGTGCACAGAGCACAGATACGCAGTATTTT
CSASAQSTDTQYF
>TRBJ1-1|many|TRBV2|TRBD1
TGTGCCAGCAGTGAAATGACAGGGGTAAACACTGAAGCTTTCTTT
CASSEMTGVNTEAFF
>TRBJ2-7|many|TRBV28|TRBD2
TGTGCCAGCAGTTTATGGGGGACTAGCGGGAGTTTGCACGAGCAGTACTTC
CASSLWGTSGSLHEQYF
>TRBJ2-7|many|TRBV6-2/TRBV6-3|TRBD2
TGTGCCAGCAGACGGACTAGCGGGGTTTACGAGCAGTACTTC
CASRRTSGVYEQYF
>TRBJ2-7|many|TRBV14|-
TGTGCCAGCAGCCCGGTTGAAGAGTCCGAGCAGTACTTC
CASSPVEESEQYF
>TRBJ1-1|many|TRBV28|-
TGTGCCAGCAGTTCCTCCCGGGAATGGGACACTGAAGCTTTCTTT
CASSSSREWDTEAFF
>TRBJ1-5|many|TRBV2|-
TGTGCCAGCAGTTGGACGGCTTATCAGCCCCAGCATTTT
CASSWTAYQPQHF
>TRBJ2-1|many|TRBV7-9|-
TGTGCCAGCAGCTCCACCTACAATGAGCAGTTCTTC
CASSSTYNEQFF
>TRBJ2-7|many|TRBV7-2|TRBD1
TGTGCCAGCAGCTTAGTACTCGGGACAGGGATTTTCCACGAGCAGTACTTC
CASSLVLGTGIFHEQYF
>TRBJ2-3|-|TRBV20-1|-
TGCAGTGCTAGAGACTCAGACAGGCACGACCTTGGCACAGATACGCAGTATTTT
CSARDSDRHDLGTDTQYF
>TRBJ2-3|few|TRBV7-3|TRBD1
TGTGCCAGCAGCTTAACAGGGACAGGGGCCCGCACAGATACGCAGTATTTT
CASSLTGTGARTDTQYF
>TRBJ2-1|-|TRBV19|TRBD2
TGTGCCAGTAGTATTACCAGCGGGATTCCCTACAATGAGCAGTTCTTC
CASSITSGIPYNEQFF
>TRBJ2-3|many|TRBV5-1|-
TGCGCCAGCAGCACCGGGGGCACAGATACGCAGTATTTT
CASSTGGTDTQYF
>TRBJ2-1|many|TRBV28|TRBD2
TGTGCCAGCACCTCCCCAGCGGCTAGCGGAACCTACAATGAGCAGTTCTTC
CASTSPAASGTYNEQFF
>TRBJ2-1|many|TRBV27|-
TGTGCCAGCAGTTTATCAAACAGCCACAATGAGCAGTTCTTC
CASSLSNSHNEQFF
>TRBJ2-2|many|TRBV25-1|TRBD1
TGTGCCAGCAGTGAAATATCGTGGACAGGCGGCACCGGGGAGCTGTTTTTT
CASSEISWTGGTGELFF